The 12 T cell receptor beta chains listed next were all sequenced from one sample in a study of blood T cell repertoires in COVID-19. Assay: immunoSEQ multiplex PCR; the TCRdb copy retains only in-frame clones and omits some. The table lists approximately 210,000 clones, around 80% of them singletons, with around 16% in the top ten. Sample: PBMCs or T cells enriched from blood (not recorded which). The receptors here all came from a middle-aged man who had recovered from COVID-19.

This rearrangement joins TRBV2 to TRBJ1-3, with D possibly TRBD1 on 5 matching bases. V lost 3 bases and J lost 4, with 10 bases in between. The V gene's germline CDR1 is SNHLY and CDR2 FYNNEI. The CDR3 runs 14 residues. The CDR3 DNA reads TGTGCCAGCAGTGACCAGGGCTTCGGAAACACCATATATTTT. It specifies CASSDQGFGNTIYF.

In DNA, the CDR3 is TGTGCCAGCAGCCTGGTCGAGTATGGCTACACCTTC. It yields the protein CASSLVEYGYTF. This rearrangement joins TRBV14 to TRBJ1-2; D gene unclear. Germline CDR1 SGHDN, CDR2 FVKESK. Trimming stripped 4 bases from V and 5 bases from J, with 8 bases between. This CDR3 contains 12 residues. The full variable domain, its missing parts supplied by reference TRBV14 and TRBJ1-2, is EAGVTQFPSHSVIEKGQTVTLRCDPISGHDNLYWYRRVMGKEIKFLLHFVKESKQDESGMPNNRFLAERTGGTYSTLKVQPAELEDSGVYFCASSLVEYGYTFGSGTRLTVV.

There are a few counts of this clone. The genes are TRBV7-9 and TRBJ2-7, with D uncertain. V dropped 4 bases and J dropped 2 bases, with 18 bases sitting between them. Germline V gene data show CDR1 as SEHNR and CDR2 as FQNEAQ (reference sequence). The CDR3 spans 16 residues. CDR3 bases: TGTGCCAGCAGCTCCTTGGGCGAGCACCTTACCTACGAGCAGTACTTC. It yields the protein CASSSLGEHLTYEQYF.

The CDR3 bases are TGTGCCAGCATCCCATCATGGGGGCCGATGAACACTGAAGCTTTCTTT. This gives the protein CASIPSWGPMNTEAFF. The genes are TRBV7-9 and TRBJ1-1; possible D gene TRBD1, 6 bases. Deletions cut 7 bases from V and 0 bases from J, with 18 bases between. CDR1 SEHNR and CDR2 FQNEAQ come from the germline V gene (reference sequence). The CDR3 has 16 amino acids.

The chain is built from TRBV10-1 and TRBJ2-2; D is possibly TRBD2 (5 bases). V lost 2 bases and J lost 0, with 10 bases in between. Germline loops: CDR1 WNHNN, CDR2 SYGVQD (reference sequence). The CDR3 sequence is 16 residues long. The CDR3 DNA follows: TGCGCCAGCAGTGAGCGTCGCGGGTCGAACACCGGGGAGCTGTTTTTT. It translates to CASSERRGSNTGELFF.

The gene calls are TRBV7-9 and TRBJ1-4; D is ambiguous. The CDR3 has 14 amino acids. The germline V gene encodes CDR1 SEHNR and CDR2 FQNEAQ (reference sequence). Between the trimmed V and J ends, which lost 5 bases and 0 bases, there was a span of 7 bases. The CDR3 nucleotides read TGTGCCAGCAGCCCAGGATCAACTAATGAAAAACTGTTTTTT. Protein sequence: CASSPGSTNEKLFF.

V is TRBV6-5 and J is TRBJ2-3, with D uncertain. The germline gives CDR1 MNHEY, CDR2 SVGAGI. The CDR3 is 14 amino acids. V was pared by 3 bases and J by 2 bases, with 9 bases between. The CDR3 DNA sequence: TGTGCCAGCAGTTATGAGCCTACCACAGATACGCAGTATTTT. Amino acid sequence: CASSYEPTTDTQYF.

This clone has just a few counts. The chain recombines TRBV6-5 with TRBJ1-1; D possibly corresponds to TRBD1 (5 bases). Germline V lookup: CDR1 MNHEY, CDR2 SVGAGI. Trimming took 6 bases from V and 1 from J, leaving 9 bases between them. The CDR3 is made up of 13 amino acids. The CDR3 loop reads CASSWGGNTEAFF. The CDR3 DNA reads TGTGCCAGCAGCTGGGGGGGGAACACTGAAGCTTTCTTT.

The rearrangement joins TRBV28 to TRBJ2-7, with 7 nucleotides matching TRBD1. Trimming removed 6 bases from V and 2 bases from J; junction bases left unmatched: 10. The CDR3 sequence is 15 residues long. Germline loops: CDR1 MDHEN, CDR2 SYDVKM. The CDR3 DNA sequence: TGTGCCAGCAGAACCCCCGGGACAGCTACCTACGAGCAGTACTTC. Residues: CASRTPGTATYEQYF.

This chain joins TRBV5-4 and TRBJ2-3; 9 bases line up with TRBD2. The V and J ends lost 6 bases and 4 bases, in that order; junction bases with no gene match: 6. CDR3 length: 14 residues. Germline V CDR1 and CDR2: SGHNT, YYREEE (reference sequence). The CDR3 protein is CASTTAGGADTQYF. The CDR3 region has the DNA TGTGCCAGCACCACAGCGGGGGGTGCAGATACGCAGTATTTT.

The chain employs TRBV25-1 and TRBJ1-2; 7 bases align to TRBD1. The CDR3 has 14 amino acids. Germline CDR1 is MGHDK and CDR2 is SYGVNS. V trimming: 2 bases; J trimming: 5 bases; junction bases outside the gene matches: 5. Written as DNA, the CDR3 is TGTGCCAGCAGTGAAATTCACAGGGGATATGGCTACACCTTC. Protein product: CASSEIHRGYGYTF.

The rearrangement links TRBV11-1 to TRBJ1-1, with 10 bases lining up with TRBD1. CDR1 and CDR2 (germline): SGHAT, FQDESV (reference sequence). CDR3 length: 13 residues. Germline trimming cut 3 bases from V and 5 bases from J; bases unmatched to any gene: 0. The DNA of the CDR3 is TGTGCCAGCAGCTTGGACAGGGGGACTGAAGCTTTCTTT. Translating it yields CASSLDRGTEAFF.